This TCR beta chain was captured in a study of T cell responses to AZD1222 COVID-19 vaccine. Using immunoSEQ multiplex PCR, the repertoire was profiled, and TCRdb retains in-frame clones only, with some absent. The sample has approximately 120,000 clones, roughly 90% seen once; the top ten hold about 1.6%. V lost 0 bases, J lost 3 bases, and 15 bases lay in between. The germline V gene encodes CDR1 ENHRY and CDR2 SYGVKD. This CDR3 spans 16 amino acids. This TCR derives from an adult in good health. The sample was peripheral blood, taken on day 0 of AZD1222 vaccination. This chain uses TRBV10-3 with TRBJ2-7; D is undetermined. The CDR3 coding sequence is TGTGCCATCAGTGAGTCGGGTAAGGGCAAACTCTACGAGCAGTACTTC. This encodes CAISESGKGKLYEQYF.